This passage covers 9 T cell receptor beta chains from one sample sequenced in a study of human T cells and chemical hapten exposure (dated by TCRdb to the early 2020s). The sample's time point label, in plain terms: pre-sensitization, week 0. The sample's treatment or condition label, in plain terms: therapeutic diphenylcyclopropenone sensitization with weekly scalp DPC. The receptor library was made with RACE. Instrument on record: NextSeq 500. TCRdb trimmed the raw reads at Q25, called clones with MiXCR and kept productive beta chains. Every CDR3 protein is listed once, alongside the most common genes and DNA of its rows. This sample holds about 98,000 distinct CDR3 sequences; 9.5% to 14% were observed only once. Under 3.5% of the sample rests with the top ten. The sample was whole blood, taken in connection with sensitization to the hapten diphenylcyclopropenone (DPC). The receptors originated from an older woman with alopecia areata. Some clones in this sample may be carry-over from other donors' samples.

This clonotype was recorded many times. The J gene is TRBJ1-2, the V gene TRBV7-3; TRBD1 agrees at 12 bases. Trimming removed 4 bases from V and 7 bases from J; junction bases left unmatched: 4. The CDR3 has 14 residues. Germline V CDR1 and CDR2: SGHTA, FQGTGA. In nucleotides, the CDR3 is TGTGCCAGCAGCTGGGGACAGGGGGCGATTGGCTACACCTTC. Translating it yields CASSWGQGAIGYTF.

This clonotype turned up a few times. V gene TRBV27 combines with J gene TRBJ2-7; D possibly corresponds to TRBD2 (7 bases). The CDR3 runs to 12 residues. With 7 bases removed from V and 4 bases from J, the gap between germline ends came to 11 bases. Germline V gene lookup returns CDR1 MNHEY and CDR2 SMNVEV (reference sequence). The CDR3: CASKRGGYEQYF. The CDR3, as DNA: TGTGCCAGCAAAAGGGGGGGTTACGAGCAGTACTTC.

In this sample, this clonotype turned up a few times. The V call is TRBV11-2, the J call TRBJ2-5; 14 nucleotides align to TRBD2. V lost 5 bases, J lost 4 bases, and 9 bases stayed unmatched. The germline CDR1 and CDR2 sequences are SGHAT and FQNNGV. The CDR3 loop spans 17 amino acids. The CDR3: CASSPLTSGGAPETQYF. The CDR3 DNA reads as TGTGCCAGCAGCCCGTTGACTAGCGGGGGGGCCCCAGAGACCCAGTACTTC. Full variable domain (outside the CDR3, taken from reference TRBV11-2 and TRBJ2-5): EAGVAQSPRYKIIEKRQSVAFWCNPISGHATLYWYQQILGQGPKLLIQFQNNGVVDDSQLPKDRFSAERLKGVDSTLKIQPAKLEDSAVYLCASSPLTSGGAPETQYFGPGTRLLVL.

This clonotype was counted ten times or more. The chain combines TRBV12-3 or TRBV12-4 with TRBJ1-1, with TRBD1 matching 11 bases. Unmatched junction bases numbered 16, after V lost 10 bases and J lost 3 bases. The CDR3 runs 17 residues. In DNA, the CDR3 is TGTGCCATCCCTGCGATCGGGACAGGGGGAGGTTACACTGAAGCTTTCTTT. Protein sequence: CAIPAIGTGGGYTEAFF.

The CDR3 coding sequence is TGTGCCAGCAGCGTAGCCGGAGAATTCACAGATACGCAGTATTTT. Residues: CASSVAGEFTDTQYF. The chain carries TRBV9 and TRBJ2-3; D not certain. Germline CDR1 SGDLS, CDR2 YYNGEE. CDR3 size: 15 residues. V shed 0 bases and J shed 2 bases, with 10 bases lying between them.

This clonotype came up many times. The chain employs TRBV30 and TRBJ2-2; D remains ambiguous. Germline lookup yields CDR1 GTSNPN and CDR2 SVGIG (reference sequence). The CDR3 contains 12 residues. V gave up 3 bases and J gave up 7 bases, with 9 bases separating them. The CDR3 protein is CAWSGGGGELFF. The CDR3 nucleotides are TGTGCCTGGAGCGGCGGCGGCGGGGAGCTGTTTTTT. Drawing the rest from reference TRBV30 and TRBJ2-2, the complete variable domain is SQTIHQWPATLVQPVGSPLSLECTVEGTSNPNLYWYRQAAGRGLQLLFYSVGIGQISSEVPQNLSASRPQDRQFILSSKKLLLSDSGFYLCAWSGGGGELFFGEGSRLTVL.

V is TRBV19 and J is TRBJ1-1; D remains ambiguous. V lost 2 bases, J lost 7 bases, and 11 bases lay in between. CDR1 is LNHDA, CDR2 SQIVND, per germline (reference sequence). The CDR3 contains 13 residues. The CDR3: CASSIWVHGEAFF. CDR3 in DNA: TGTGCCAGTAGTATATGGGTACACGGTGAAGCTTTCTTT. The full variable domain, its missing parts supplied by reference TRBV19 and TRBJ1-1, is DGGITQSPKYLFRKEGQNVTLSCEQNLNHDAMYWYRQDPGQGLRLIYYSQIVNDFQKGDIAEGYSVSREKKESFPLTVTSAQKNPTAFYLCASSIWVHGEAFFGQGTRLTVV.

This clonotype was found many times. The chain is built from TRBV6-6 and TRBJ1-2; D not certain. Germline CDR1 MNHNY, CDR2 SVGAGI (reference sequence). V lost 2 bases and J 2 bases, leaving 12 bases between the germline ends. The CDR3 spans 15 residues. This CDR3 reads CASSYPREQNYGYTF. The CDR3 DNA reads as TGTGCCAGCAGTTACCCGAGGGAGCAAAACTATGGCTACACCTTC.

This clonotype appeared a few times. This chain links TRBV7-9 with TRBJ1-4; no reliable D call. Trimming left V 5 bases short and J 5 bases short, with 12 bases between. Germline CDR1 SEHNR, CDR2 FQNEAQ (reference sequence). This CDR3 has 14 amino acids. DNA for the CDR3: TGTGCCAGCAGCCGATGGGGAGGGAATGAAAAACTGTTTTTT. Its protein product is CASSRWGGNEKLFF.